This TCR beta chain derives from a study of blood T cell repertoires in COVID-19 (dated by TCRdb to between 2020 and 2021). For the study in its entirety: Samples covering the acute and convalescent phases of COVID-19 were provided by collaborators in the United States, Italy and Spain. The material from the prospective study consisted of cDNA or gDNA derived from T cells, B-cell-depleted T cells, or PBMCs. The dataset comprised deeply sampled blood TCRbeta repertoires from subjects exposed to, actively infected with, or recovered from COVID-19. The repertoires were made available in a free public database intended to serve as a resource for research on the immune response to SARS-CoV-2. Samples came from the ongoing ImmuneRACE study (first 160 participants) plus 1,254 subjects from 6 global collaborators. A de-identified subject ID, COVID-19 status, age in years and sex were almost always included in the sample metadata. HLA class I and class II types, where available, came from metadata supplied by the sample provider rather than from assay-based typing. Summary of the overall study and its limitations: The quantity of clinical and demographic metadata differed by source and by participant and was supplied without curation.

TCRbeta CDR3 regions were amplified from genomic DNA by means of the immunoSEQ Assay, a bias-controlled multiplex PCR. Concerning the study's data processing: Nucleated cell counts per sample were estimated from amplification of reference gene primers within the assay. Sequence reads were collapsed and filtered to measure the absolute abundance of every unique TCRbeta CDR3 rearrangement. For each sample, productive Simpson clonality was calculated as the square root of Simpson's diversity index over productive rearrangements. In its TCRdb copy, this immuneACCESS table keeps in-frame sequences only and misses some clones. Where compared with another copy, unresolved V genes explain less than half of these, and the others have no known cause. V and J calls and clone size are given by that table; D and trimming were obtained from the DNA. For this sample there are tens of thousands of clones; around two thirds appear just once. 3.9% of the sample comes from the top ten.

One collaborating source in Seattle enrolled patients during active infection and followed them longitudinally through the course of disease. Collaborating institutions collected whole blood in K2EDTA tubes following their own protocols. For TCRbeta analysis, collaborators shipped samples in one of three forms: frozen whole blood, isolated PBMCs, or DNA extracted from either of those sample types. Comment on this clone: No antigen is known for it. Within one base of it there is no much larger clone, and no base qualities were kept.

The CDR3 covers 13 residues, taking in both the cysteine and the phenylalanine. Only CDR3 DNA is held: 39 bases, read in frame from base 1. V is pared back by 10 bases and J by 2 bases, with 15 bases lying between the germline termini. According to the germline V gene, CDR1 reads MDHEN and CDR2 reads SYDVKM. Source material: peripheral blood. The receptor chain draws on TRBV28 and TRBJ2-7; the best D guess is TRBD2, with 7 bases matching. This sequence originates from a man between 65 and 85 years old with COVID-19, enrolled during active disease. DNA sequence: TGTGCCACCCGGGGGGCAGGACCCTACGAGCAGTACTTC. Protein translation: CATRGAGPYEQYF.